Sequencing of this T cell receptor (beta chain) was carried out in a study of cytomegalovirus exposure and HLA in healthy donors. Findings of the study overall: The majority of CMV-associated TCR beta chains were reported as apparently HLA-restricted in a later analysis.

The study ran its PCR with 60 Vbeta and 13 Jbeta primers. The table came from immunoSEQ multiplex PCR; TCRdb's copy has only in-frame clones and leaves some out. This sample has over 100,000 clones, with 80% found just once. This clone was seen only once. No antigen is known for it. Germline CDR1 and CDR2: SGHDT and YYEEEE. V lost 2 bases and J lost 5; bases outside the gene matches: 3. This CDR3 has 13 amino acids. This TCR derives from a man aged 25-45 years in good health and CMV-seronegative. Sequences were obtained from PBMCs. The chain carries TRBV5-6 and TRBJ1-2, with 7 bases that match TRBD1. The DNA of the CDR3 is TGTGCCAGCAGCTTAGGGGGCGGGTATGGCTACACCTTC. It specifies CASSLGGGYGYTF.